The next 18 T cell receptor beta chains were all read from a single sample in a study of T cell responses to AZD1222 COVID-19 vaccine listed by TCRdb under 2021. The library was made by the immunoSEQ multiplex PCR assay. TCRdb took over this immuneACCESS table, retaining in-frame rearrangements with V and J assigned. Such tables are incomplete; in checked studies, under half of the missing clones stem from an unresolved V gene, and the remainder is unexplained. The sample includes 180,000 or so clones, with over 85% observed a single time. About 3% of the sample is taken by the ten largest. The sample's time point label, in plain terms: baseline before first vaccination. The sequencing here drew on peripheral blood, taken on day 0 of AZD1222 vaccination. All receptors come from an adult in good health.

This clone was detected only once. CDR3 protein: CASSVVSTGELFF. CDR3 nucleotides: TGTGCCAGTTCGGTTGTATCCACCGGGGAGCTGTTTTTT. The rearrangement uses TRBV19 and TRBJ2-2; no clear D gene. Germline CDR1 LNHDA, CDR2 SQIVND (reference sequence). There are 13 residues in the CDR3. V lost 8 bases to trimming and J lost 4 bases, with 11 bases between them.

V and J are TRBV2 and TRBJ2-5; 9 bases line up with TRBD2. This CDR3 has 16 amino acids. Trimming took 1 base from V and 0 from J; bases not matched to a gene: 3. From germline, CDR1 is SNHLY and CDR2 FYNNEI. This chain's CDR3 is CASSEVAGEYQETQYF. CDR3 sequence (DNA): TGTGCCAGCAGTGAAGTAGCGGGAGAGTACCAAGAGACCCAGTACTTC.

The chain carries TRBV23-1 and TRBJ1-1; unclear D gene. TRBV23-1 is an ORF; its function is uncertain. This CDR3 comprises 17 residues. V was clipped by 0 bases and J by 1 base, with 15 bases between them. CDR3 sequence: CASSQSGLPVPNTEAFF. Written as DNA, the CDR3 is TGCGCCAGCAGTCAATCCGGTTTGCCAGTACCGAACACTGAAGCTTTCTTT.

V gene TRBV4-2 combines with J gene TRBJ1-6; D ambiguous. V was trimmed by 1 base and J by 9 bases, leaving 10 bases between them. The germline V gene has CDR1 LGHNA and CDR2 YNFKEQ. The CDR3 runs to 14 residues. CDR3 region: CASSQGVVVSPLHF. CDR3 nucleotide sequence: TGTGCCAGCAGCCAAGGAGTCGTCGTTTCACCCCTCCACTTT.

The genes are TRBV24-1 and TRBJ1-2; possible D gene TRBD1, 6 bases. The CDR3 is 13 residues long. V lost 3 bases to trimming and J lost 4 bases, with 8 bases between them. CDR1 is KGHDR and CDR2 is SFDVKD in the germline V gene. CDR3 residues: CATSDQQGYGYTF. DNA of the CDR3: TGTGCCACCAGTGATCAACAGGGCTATGGCTACACCTTC.

The CDR3 sequence: CASSKGEGCTEAFF. The DNA for the CDR3 is TGTGCCAGCAGCAAAGGGGAAGGGTGCACTGAAGCTTTCTTT. The chain joins TRBV21-1 to TRBJ1-1. TRBV21-1 is recorded as a pseudogene. The CDR3 spans 14 residues.

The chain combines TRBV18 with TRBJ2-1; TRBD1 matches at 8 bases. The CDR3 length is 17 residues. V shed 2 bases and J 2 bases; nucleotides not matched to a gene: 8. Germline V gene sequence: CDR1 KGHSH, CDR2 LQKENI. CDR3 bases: TGTGCCAGCTCACCAGAGGACAGGGTCTTACCCTACAATGAGCAGTTCTTC. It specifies CASSPEDRVLPYNEQFF.

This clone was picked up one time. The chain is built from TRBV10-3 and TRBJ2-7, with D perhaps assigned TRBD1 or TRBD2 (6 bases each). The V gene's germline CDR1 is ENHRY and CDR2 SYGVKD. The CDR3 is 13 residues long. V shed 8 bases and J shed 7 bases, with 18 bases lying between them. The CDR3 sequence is CAIQSGGLGEQYF. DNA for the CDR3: TGTGCCATCCAGAGTGGGGGGCTGGGGGAGCAGTACTTC.

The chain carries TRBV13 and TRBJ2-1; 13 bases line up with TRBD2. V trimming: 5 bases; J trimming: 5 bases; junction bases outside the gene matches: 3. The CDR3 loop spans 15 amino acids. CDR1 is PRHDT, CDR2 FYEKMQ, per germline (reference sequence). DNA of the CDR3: TGTGCCAGCAGCCCGACTAGCGGGAGGAACAATGAGCAGTTCTTC. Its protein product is CASSPTSGRNNEQFF.

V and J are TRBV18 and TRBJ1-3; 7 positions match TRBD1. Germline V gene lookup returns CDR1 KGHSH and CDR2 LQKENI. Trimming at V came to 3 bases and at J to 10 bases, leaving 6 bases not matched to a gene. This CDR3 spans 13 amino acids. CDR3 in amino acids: CASSPGTAGTIYF. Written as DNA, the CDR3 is TGTGCCAGCTCACCCGGGACAGCTGGGACCATATATTTT.

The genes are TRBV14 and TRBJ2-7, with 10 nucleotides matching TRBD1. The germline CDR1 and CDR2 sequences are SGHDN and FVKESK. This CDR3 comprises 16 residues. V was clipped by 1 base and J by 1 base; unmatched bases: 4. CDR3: CASSQVKGQGSYEQYF. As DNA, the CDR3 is TGTGCCAGCAGCCAAGTCAAGGGACAGGGGTCCTACGAGCAGTACTTC. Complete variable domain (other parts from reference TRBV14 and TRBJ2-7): EAGVTQFPSHSVIEKGQTVTLRCDPISGHDNLYWYRRVMGKEIKFLLHFVKESKQDESGMPNNRFLAERTGGTYSTLKVQPAELEDSGVYFCASSQVKGQGSYEQYFGPGTRLTVT.

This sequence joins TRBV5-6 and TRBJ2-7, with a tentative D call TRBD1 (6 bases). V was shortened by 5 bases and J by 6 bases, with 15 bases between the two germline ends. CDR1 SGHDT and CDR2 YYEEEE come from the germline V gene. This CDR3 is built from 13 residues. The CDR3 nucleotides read TGTGCCAGCAGAGGGGGTATTCGTCTCGAGCAGTACTTC. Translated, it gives CASRGGIRLEQYF.

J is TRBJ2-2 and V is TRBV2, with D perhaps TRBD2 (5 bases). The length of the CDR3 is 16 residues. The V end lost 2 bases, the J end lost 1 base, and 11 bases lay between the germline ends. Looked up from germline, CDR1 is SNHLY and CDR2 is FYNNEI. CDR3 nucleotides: TGTGCCAGCAGTGAACTCCCGGGAAAGAACACCGGGGAGCTGTTTTTT. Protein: CASSELPGKNTGELFF.

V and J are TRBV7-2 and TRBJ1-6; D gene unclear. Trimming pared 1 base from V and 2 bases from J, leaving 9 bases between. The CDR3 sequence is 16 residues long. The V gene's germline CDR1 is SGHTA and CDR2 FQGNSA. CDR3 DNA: TGTGCCAGCAGCTTAGACGCAGGAACCTATAATTCACCCCTCCACTTT. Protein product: CASSLDAGTYNSPLHF.

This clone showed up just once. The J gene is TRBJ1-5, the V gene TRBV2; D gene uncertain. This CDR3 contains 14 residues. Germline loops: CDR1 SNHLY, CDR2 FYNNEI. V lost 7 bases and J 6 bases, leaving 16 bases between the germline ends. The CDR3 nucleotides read TGTGCCAGCACCCTATCAGCCTGGGGTCAGCCCCAGCATTTT. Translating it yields CASTLSAWGQPQHF.

This CDR3 is CASSFTGEDEQYF. The CDR3 DNA reads as TGTGCCAGCAGCTTCACAGGGGAGGACGAGCAGTACTTC. The chain recombines TRBV5-4 with TRBJ2-7; D possibly corresponds to TRBD1 (7 bases). V was trimmed by 2 bases and J by 5 bases, leaving 11 bases between them. CDR1 and CDR2 (germline): SGHNT, YYREEE (reference sequence). This CDR3 region has 13 residues.

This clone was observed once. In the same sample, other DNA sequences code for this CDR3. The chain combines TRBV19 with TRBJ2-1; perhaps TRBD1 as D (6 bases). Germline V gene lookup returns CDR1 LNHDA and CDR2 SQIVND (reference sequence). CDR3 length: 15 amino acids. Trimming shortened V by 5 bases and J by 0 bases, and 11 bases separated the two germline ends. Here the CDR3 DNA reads TGTGCCAGTAGTCCTGACAGGAGCTCCTACAATGAGCAGTTCTTC. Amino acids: CASSPDRSSYNEQFF.

The CDR3 region has the DNA TGTGCCAGCAGCTACCGGGACAGGGGATACAATGAGCAGTTCTTC. This sequence encodes CASSYRDRGYNEQFF. The chain uses TRBV13 and TRBJ2-1; TRBD1 matches 10 bases. The junction had 4 bases not matched to a gene; V was cut back by 4 bases and J by 4 bases. Germline CDR1 reads PRHDT; CDR2 reads FYEKMQ (reference sequence). The CDR3 covers 15 residues.